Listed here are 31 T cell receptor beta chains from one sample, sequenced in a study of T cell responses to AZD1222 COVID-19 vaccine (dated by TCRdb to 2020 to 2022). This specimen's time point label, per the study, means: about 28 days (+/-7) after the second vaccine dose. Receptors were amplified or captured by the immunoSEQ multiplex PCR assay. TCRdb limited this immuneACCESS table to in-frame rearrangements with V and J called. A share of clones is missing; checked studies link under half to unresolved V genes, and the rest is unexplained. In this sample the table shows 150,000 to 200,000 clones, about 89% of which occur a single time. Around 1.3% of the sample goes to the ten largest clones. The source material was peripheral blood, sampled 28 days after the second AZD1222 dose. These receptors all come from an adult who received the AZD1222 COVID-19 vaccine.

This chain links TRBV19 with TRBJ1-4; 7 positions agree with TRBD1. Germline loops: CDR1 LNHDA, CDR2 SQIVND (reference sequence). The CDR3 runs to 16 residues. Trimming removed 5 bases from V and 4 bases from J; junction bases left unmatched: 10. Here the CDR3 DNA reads TGTGCCAGTAGTTCTGGTCCAGGGGGATATAATGAAAAACTGTTTTTT. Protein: CASSSGPGGYNEKLFF. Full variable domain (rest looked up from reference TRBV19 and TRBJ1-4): DGGITQSPKYLFRKEGQNVTLSCEQNLNHDAMYWYRQDPGQGLRLIYYSQIVNDFQKGDIAEGYSVSREKKESFPLTVTSAQKNPTAFYLCASSSGPGGYNEKLFFGSGTQLSVL.

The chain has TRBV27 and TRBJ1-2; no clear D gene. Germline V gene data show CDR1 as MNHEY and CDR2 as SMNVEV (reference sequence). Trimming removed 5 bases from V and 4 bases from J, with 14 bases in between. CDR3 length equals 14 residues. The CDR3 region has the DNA TGTGCCAGCAGTAGTGCTGTGACATCCTATGGCTACACCTTC. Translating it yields CASSSAVTSYGYTF.

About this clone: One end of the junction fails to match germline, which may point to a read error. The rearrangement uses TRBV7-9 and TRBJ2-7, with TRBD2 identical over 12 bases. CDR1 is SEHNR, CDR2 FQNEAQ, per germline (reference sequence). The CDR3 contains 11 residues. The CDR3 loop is CASSLETSGSF. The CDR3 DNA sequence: TGTGCCAGCAGCTTAGAGACTAGCGGGAGTTTC.

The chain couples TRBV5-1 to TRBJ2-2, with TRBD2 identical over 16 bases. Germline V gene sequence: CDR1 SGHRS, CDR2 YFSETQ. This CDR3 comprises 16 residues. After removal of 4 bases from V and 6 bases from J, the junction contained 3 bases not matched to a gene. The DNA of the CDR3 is TGCGCCAGCAGCCCGGGACTAGCGGGGGGGCCCGGGGAGCTGTTTTTT. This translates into CASSPGLAGGPGELFF.

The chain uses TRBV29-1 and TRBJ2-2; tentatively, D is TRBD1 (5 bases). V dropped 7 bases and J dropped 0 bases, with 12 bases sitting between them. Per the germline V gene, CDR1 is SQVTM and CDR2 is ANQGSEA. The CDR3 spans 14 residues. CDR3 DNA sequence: TGCAGCGCGCCAGGGCTCGCGAACACCGGGGAGCTGTTTTTT. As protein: CSAPGLANTGELFF.

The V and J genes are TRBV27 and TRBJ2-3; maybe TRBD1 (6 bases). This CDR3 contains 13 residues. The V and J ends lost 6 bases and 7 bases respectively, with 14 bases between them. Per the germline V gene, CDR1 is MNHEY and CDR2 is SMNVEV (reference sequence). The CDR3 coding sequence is TGTGCCAGCAGAAAACCGACAGGACATACGCAGTATTTT. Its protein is CASRKPTGHTQYF.

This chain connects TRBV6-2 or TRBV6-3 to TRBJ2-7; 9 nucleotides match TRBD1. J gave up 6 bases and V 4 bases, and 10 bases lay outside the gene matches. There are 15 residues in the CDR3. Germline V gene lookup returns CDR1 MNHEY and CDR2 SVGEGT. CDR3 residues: CASSWTGTGTFEQYF. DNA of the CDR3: TGTGCCAGCAGTTGGACCGGGACAGGGACTTTCGAGCAGTACTTC.

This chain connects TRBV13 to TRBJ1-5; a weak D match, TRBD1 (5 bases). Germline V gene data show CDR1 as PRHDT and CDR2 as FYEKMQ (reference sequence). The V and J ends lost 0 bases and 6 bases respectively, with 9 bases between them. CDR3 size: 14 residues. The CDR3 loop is CASSLGTRGQPQHF. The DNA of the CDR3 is TGTGCCAGCAGCTTAGGAACGAGGGGTCAGCCCCAGCATTTT.

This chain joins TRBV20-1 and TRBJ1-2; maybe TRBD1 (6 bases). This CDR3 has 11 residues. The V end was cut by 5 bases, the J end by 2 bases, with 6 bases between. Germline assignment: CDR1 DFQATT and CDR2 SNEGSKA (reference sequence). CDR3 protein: CSAQGNYGYTF. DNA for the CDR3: TGCAGTGCTCAGGGGAACTATGGCTACACCTTC.

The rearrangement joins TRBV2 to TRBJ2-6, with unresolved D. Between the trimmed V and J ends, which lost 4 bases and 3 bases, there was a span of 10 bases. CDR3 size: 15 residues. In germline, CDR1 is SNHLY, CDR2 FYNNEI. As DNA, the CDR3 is TGTGCCAGCAGTGGCTTTGAGAGTGGGGCCAACGTCCTGACTTTC. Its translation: CASSGFESGANVLTF.

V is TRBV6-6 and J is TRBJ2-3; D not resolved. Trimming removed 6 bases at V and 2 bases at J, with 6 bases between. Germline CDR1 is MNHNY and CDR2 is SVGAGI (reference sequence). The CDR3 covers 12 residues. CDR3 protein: CASRADTDTQYF. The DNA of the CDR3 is TGTGCCAGCAGGGCAGACACAGATACGCAGTATTTT.

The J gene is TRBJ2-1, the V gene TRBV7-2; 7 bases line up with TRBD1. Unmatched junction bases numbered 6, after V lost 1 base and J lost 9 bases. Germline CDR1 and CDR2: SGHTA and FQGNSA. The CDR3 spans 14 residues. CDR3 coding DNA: TGTGCCAGCAGCTTAGAGGGGGCCGCAATTGAGCAGTTCTTC. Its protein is CASSLEGAAIEQFF.

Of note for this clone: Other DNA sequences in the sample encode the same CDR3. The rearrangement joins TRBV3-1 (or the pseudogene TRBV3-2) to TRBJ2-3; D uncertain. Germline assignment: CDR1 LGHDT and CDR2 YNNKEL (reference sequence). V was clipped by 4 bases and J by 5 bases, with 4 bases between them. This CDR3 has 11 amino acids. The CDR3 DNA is TGTGCCAGCAGCCTCGGAGATACGCAGTATTTT. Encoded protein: CASSLGDTQYF.

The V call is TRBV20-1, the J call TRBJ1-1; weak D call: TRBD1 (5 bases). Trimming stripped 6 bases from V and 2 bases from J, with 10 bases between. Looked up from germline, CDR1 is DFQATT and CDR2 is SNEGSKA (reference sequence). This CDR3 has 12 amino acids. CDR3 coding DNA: TGCAGTGCGAGTGGGGGAAACACTGAAGCTTTCTTT. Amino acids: CSASGGNTEAFF.

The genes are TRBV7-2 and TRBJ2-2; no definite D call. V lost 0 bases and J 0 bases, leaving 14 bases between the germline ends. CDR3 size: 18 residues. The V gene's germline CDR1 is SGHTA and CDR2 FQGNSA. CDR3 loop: CASSLALLASANTGELFF. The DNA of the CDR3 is TGTGCCAGCAGCTTAGCTCTCCTGGCCAGCGCGAACACCGGGGAGCTGTTTTTT. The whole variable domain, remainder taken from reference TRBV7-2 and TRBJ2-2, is GAGVSQSPSNKVTEKGKDVELRCDPISGHTALYWYRQSLGQGLEFLIYFQGNSAPDKSGLPSDRFSAERTGGSVSTLTIQRTQQEDSAVYLCASSLALLASANTGELFFGEGSRLTVL.

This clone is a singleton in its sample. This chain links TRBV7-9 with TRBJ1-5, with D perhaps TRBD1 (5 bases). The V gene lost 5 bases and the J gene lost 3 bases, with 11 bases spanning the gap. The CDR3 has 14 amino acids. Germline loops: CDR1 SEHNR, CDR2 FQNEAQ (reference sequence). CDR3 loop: CASSPQGVNQPQHF. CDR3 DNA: TGTGCCAGCAGCCCTCAAGGGGTCAATCAGCCCCAGCATTTT.

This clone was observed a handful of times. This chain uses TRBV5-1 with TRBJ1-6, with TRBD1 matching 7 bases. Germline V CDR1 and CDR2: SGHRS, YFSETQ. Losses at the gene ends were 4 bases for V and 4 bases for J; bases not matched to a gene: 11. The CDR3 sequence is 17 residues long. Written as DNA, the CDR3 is TGCGCCAGCAGCCGCACAAAGACAGGGCGGTATAATTCACCCCTCCACTTT. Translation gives CASSRTKTGRYNSPLHF.

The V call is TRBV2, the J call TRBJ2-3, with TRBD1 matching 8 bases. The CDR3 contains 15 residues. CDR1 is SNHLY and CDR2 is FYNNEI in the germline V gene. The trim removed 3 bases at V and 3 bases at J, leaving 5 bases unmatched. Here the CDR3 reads CASSEDRVGTDTQYF. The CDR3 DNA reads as TGTGCCAGCAGTGAGGACAGGGTGGGGACAGATACGCAGTATTTT. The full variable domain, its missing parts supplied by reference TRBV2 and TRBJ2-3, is EPEVTQTPSHQVTQMGQEVILRCVPISNHLYFYWYRQILGQKVEFLVSFYNNEISEKSEIFDDQFSVERPDGSNFTLKIRSTKLEDSAMYFCASSEDRVGTDTQYFGPGTRLTVL.

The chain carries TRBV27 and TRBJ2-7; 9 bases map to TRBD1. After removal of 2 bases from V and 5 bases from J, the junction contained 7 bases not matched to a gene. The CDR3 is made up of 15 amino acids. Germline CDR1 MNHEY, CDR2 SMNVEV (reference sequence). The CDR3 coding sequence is TGTGCCAGCAGTTTAGGGACAGGGAAGGTCCACGAGCAGTACTTC. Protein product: CASSLGTGKVHEQYF.

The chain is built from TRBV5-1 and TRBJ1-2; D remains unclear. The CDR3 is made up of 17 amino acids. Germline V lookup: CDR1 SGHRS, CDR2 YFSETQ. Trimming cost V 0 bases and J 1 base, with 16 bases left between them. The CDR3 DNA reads TGCGCCAGCAGCTTGGACCGCCCGGGGTCCGATAACTATGGCTACACCTTC. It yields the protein CASSLDRPGSDNYGYTF.

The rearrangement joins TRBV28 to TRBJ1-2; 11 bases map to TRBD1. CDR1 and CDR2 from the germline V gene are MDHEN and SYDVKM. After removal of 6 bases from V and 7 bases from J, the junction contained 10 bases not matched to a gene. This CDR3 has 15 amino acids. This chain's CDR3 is CASSLAGQGASGYTF. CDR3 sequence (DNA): TGTGCCAGCAGCCTCGCCGGACAGGGGGCATCTGGCTACACCTTC.

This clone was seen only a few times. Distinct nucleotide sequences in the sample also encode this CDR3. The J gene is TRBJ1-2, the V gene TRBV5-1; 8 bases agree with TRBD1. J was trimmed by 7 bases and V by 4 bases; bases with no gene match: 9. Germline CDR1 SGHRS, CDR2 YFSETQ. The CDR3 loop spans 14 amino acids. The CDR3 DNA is TGCGCCAGCAGCCCTGGGCAGGGGGCTGGTGGCTACACCTTC. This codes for CASSPGQGAGGYTF.

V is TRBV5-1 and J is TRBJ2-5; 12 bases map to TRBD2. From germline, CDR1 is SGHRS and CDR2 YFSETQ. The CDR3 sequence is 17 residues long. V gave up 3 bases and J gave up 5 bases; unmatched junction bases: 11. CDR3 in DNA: TGCGCCAGCAGCTCCCCCGTGGTTCTAGCGGGGGGGGAGACCCAGTACTTC. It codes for CASSSPVVLAGGETQYF.

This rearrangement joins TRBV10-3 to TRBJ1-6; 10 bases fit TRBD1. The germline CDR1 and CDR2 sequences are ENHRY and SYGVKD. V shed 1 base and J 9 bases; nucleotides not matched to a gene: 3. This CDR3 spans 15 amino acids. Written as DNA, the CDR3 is TGTGCCATCAGTGAGTTGGGACAGGGGTTTTCACCCCTCCACTTT. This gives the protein CAISELGQGFSPLHF.

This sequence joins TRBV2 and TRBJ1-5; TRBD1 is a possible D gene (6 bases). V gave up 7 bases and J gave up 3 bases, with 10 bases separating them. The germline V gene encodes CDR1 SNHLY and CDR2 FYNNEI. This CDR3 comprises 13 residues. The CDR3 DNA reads TGTGCCAGCAAGGACAGAATCAATCAGCCCCAGCATTTT. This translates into CASKDRINQPQHF. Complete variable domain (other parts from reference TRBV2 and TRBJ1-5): EPEVTQTPSHQVTQMGQEVILRCVPISNHLYFYWYRQILGQKVEFLVSFYNNEISEKSEIFDDQFSVERPDGSNFTLKIRSTKLEDSAMYFCASKDRINQPQHFGDGTRLSIL.

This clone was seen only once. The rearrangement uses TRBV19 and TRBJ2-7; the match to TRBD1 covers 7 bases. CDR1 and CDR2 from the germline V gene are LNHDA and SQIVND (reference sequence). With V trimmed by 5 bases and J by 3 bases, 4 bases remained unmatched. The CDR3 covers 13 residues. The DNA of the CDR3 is TGTGCCAGTAGTCTCCGACAGGGCTACGAGCAGTACTTC. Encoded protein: CASSLRQGYEQYF.

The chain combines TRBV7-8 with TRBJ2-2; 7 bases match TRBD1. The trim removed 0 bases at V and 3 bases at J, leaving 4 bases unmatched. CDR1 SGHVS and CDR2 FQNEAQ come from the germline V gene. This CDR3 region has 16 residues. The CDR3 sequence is CASSLASGGYTGELFF. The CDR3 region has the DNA TGTGCCAGCAGCTTAGCATCAGGGGGTTACACCGGGGAGCTGTTTTTT.

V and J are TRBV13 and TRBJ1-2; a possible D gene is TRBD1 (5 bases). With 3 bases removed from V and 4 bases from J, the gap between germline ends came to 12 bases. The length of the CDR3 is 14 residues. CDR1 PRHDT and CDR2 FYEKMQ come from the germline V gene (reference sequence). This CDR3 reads CASSFDQGGYGYTF. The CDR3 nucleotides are TGTGCCAGCAGCTTTGACCAGGGTGGCTATGGCTACACCTTC.

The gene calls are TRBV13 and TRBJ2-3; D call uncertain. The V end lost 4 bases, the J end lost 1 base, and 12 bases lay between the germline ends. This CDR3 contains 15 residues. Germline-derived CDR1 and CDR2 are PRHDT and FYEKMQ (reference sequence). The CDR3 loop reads CASSSSSRGTDTQYF. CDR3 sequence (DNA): TGTGCCAGCAGCTCCAGTAGCCGGGGCACAGATACGCAGTATTTT.

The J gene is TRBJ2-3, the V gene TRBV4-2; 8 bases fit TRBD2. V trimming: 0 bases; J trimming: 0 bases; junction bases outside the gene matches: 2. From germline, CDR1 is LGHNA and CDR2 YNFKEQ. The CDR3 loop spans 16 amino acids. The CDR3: CASSQEPSGSTDTQYF. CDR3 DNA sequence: TGTGCCAGCAGCCAAGAGCCTAGCGGGAGCACAGATACGCAGTATTTT.

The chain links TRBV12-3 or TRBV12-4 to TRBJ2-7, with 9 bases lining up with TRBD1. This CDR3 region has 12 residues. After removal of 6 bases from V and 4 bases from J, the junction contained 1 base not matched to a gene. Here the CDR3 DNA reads TGTGCCAGCAGGGGACAGGGTTACGAGCAGTACTTC. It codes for CASRGQGYEQYF.